What follows is one T cell receptor beta chain and its context. Trimming took off 6 bases at V and 7 bases at J, with 12 bases between the two ends. CDR3 length equals 13 residues. Clones were read by immunoSEQ multiplex PCR, and TCRdb kept only the in-frame ones, dropping some. The sample includes 170,000 or so clones, about 94% seen only once; the top ten take roughly 8.4%. The entry originates in a study of control samples from healthy donors and cancer patients. The chain employs TRBV12-3 or TRBV12-4 and TRBJ2-2; D not resolved. Input material: blood. The receptor's source is a woman in her forties in good health. CDR3 nucleotides: TGTGCCAGCAGGCCGGACGAGGACGGGGAGCTGTTTTTT. It translates to CASRPDEDGELFF.